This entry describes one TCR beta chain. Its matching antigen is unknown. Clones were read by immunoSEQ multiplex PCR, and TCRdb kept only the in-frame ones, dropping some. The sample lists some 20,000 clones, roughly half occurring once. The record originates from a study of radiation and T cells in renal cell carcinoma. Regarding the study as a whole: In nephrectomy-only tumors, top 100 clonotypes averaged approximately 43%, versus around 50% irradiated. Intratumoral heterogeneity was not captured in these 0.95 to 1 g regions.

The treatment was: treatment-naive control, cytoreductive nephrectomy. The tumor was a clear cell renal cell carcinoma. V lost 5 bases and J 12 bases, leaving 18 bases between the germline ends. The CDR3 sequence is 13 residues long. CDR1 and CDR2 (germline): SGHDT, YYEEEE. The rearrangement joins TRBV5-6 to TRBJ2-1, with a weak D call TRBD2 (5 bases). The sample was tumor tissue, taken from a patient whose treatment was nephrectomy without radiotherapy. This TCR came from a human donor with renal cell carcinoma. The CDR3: CASSHDRWRAQFF. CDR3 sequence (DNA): TGTGCCAGCAGTCACGATCGGTGGCGGGCGCAGTTCTTC.